This T cell receptor beta chain is from a study of blood T cell repertoires in COVID-19. Study background: Some COVID-19 samples were acute and others convalescent; all came from the United States, Italy and Spain. T cells, B-cell-depleted T cells, or PBMCs supplied cDNA or gDNA.

Germline CDR1 and CDR2: SNHLY and FYNNEI. CDR3 length equals 13 residues. The V end was cut by 5 bases, the J end by 5 bases, with 13 bases between. In the source study's methods: Amplification of reference gene primers provided the estimated nucleated cell counts. Assay used: immunoSEQ multiplex PCR; TCRdb lists only in-frame clones, some missing. That table supplies the V and J calls and clone size; D and trimming were determined from the DNA. The table has around 100,000 clones, roughly nine tenths seen once. This receptor was taken from a human donor in a cohort sampled during active COVID-19. Sequencing used peripheral blood. The chain combines TRBV2 with TRBJ2-7; D might be TRBD2 (6 bases). CDR3 DNA: TGTGCCAGCAGTACCCTAGCGAGCCACGAGCAGTACTTC. Its translation: CASSTLASHEQYF.